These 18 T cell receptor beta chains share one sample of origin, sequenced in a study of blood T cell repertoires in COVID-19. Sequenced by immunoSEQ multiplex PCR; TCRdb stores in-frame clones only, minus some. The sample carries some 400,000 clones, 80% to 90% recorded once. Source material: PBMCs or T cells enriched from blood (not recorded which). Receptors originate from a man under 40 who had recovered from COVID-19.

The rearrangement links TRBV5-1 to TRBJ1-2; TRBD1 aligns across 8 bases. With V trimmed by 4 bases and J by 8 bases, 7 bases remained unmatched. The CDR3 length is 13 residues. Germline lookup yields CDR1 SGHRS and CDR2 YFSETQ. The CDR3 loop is CASSPGQGGGYTF. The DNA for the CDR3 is TGCGCCAGCAGCCCAGGACAGGGAGGCGGCTACACCTTC.

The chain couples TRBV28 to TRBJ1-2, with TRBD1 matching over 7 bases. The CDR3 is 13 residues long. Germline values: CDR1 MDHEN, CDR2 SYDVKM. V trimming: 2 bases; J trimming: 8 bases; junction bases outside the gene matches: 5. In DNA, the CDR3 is TGTGCCAGCAGTTTAGCTGACAGGGACGGCTACACCTTC. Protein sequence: CASSLADRDGYTF.

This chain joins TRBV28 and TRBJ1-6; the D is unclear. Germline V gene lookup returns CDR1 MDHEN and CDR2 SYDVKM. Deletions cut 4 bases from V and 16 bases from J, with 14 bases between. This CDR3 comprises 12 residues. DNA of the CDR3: TGTGCCAGCAGTTCCCCCGCGAAGCGACTCCACTTT. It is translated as CASSSPAKRLHF.

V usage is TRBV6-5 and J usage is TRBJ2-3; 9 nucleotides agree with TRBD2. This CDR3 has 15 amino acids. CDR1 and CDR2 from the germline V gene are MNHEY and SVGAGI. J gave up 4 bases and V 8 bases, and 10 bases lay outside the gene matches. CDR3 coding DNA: TGTGCCAGCTCCCTTAGCGGGAGTCGGCCAGATACGCAGTATTTT. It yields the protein CASSLSGSRPDTQYF.

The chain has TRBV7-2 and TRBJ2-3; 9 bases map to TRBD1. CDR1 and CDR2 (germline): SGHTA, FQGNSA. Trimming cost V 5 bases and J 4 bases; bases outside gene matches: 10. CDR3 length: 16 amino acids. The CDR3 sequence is CASSPRDRVFSDTQYF. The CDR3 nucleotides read TGTGCCAGCAGCCCCCGGGACAGGGTATTCTCAGATACGCAGTATTTT.

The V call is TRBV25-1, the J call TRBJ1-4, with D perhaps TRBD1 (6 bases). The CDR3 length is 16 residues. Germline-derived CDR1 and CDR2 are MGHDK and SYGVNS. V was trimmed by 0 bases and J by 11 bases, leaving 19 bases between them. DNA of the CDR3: TGTGCCAGCAGTGAATATGGGGCAGGGGTAGATGTGAAACTGTTTTTT. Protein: CASSEYGAGVDVKLFF. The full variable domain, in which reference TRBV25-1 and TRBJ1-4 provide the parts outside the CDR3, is EADIYQTPRYLVIGTGKKITLECSQTMGHDKMYWYQQDPGMELHLIHYSYGVNSTEKGDLSSESTVSRIRTEHFPLTLESARPSHTSQYLCASSEYGAGVDVKLFFGSGTQLSVL.

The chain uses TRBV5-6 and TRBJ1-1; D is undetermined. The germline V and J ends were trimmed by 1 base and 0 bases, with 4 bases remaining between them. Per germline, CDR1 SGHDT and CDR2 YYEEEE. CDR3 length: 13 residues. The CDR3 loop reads CASSLRVNTEAFF. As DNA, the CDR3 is TGTGCCAGCAGCTTGCGAGTGAACACTGAAGCTTTCTTT.

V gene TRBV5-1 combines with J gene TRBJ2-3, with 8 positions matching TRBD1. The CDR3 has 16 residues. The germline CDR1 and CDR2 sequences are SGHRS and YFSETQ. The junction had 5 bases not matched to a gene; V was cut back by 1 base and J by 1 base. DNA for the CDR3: TGCGCCAGCAGCTTGCAGGACAGGGTTGGCACAGATACGCAGTATTTT. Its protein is CASSLQDRVGTDTQYF.

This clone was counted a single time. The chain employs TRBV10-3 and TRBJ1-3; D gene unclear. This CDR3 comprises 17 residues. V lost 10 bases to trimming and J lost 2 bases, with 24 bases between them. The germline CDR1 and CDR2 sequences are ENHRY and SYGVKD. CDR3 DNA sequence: TGTGCCACTTCACTGGCGGGCCACCCAAAGGCTGGAAACACCATATATTTT. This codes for CATSLAGHPKAGNTIYF.

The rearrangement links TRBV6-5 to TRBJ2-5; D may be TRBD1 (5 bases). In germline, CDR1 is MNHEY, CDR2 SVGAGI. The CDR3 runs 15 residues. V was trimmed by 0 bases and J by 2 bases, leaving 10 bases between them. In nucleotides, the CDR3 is TGTGCCAGCAGTTACTCCAGGGTGAGACAAGAGACCCAGTACTTC. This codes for CASSYSRVRQETQYF.

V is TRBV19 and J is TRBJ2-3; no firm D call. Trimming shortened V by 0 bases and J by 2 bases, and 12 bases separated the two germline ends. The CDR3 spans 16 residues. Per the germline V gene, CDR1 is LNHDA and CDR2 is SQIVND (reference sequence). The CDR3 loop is CASSIDEEAFTDTQYF. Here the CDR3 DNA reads TGTGCCAGTAGTATAGATGAAGAGGCCTTCACAGATACGCAGTATTTT.

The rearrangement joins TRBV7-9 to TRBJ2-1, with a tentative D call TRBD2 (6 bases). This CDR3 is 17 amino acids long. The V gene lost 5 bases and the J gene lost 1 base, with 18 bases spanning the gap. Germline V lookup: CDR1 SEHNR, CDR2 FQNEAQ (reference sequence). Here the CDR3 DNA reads TGTGCCAGCAGCCCGTCGGGGGATTCAAAGTCCTACAATGAGCAGTTCTTC. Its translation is CASSPSGDSKSYNEQFF.

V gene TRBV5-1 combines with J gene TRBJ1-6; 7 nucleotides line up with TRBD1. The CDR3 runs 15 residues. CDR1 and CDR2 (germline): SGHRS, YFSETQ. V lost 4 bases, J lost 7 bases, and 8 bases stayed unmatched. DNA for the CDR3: TGCGCCAGCAGCCGGGCCGGGACAGAGAATTCACCCCTCCACTTT. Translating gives CASSRAGTENSPLHF.

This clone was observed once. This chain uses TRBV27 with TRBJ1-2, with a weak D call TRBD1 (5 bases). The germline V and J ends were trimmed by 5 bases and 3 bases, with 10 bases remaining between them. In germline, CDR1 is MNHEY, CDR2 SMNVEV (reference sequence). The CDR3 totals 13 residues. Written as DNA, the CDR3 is TGTGCCAGCAGTCCATGGGGGGACTATGGCTACACCTTC. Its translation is CASSPWGDYGYTF.

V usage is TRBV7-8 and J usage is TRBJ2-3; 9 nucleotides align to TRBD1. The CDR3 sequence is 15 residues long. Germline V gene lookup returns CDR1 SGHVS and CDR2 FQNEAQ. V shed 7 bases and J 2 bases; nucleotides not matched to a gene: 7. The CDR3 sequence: CASNNRDRVTDTQYF. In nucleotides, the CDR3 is TGTGCCAGCAACAACCGGGACAGGGTCACAGATACGCAGTATTTT.

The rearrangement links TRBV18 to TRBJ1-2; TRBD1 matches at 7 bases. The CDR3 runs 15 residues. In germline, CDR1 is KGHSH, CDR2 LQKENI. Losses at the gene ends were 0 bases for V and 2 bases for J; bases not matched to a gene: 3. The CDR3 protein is CASSPPDRVNYGYTF. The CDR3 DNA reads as TGTGCCAGCTCACCACCAGACAGGGTCAACTATGGCTACACCTTC.

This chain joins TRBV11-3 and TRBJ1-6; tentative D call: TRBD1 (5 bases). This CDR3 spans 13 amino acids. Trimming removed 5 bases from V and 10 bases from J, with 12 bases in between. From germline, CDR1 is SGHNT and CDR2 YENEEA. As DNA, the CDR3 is TGTGCCAGCAGCGGCGGCGGGGGATCACCCCTCCACTTT. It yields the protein CASSGGGGSPLHF. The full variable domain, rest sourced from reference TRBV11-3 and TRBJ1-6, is EAGVVQSPRYKIIEKKQPVAFWCNPISGHNTLYWYLQNLGQGPELLIRYENEEAVDDSQLPKDRFSAERLKGVDSTLKIQPAELGDSAVYLCASSGGGGSPLHFGNGTRLTVT.

The CDR3 sequence is CASTMTSGSSRYNEQFF. In DNA, the CDR3 is TGTGCCAGCACCATGACTAGCGGGAGTAGTAGGTACAATGAGCAGTTCTTC. The rearrangement joins TRBV5-4 to TRBJ2-1; 12 bases align to TRBD2. Germline lookup yields CDR1 SGHNT and CDR2 YYREEE (reference sequence). This CDR3 comprises 17 residues. Trimming cost V 6 bases and J 4 bases; bases outside gene matches: 11.